The source of this T cell receptor beta chain is a study of early T cells in non-severe SARS-CoV-2 infection. Study summary: Sequencing of bulk RNA from unsorted whole blood was done, without chain pairing. Study-level points and caveats: A preference for anti-spike CD8 responses marked VDJdb matching, which missed private and CD4 specificities.

TCRdb re-derived calls from the 5' RACE reads in MiXCR, one entry per CDR3 protein. The sample records tens of thousands of distinct CDR3 sequences, 15% being singletons. This CDR3 comprises 19 residues. V dropped 2 bases and J dropped 5; count of bases not matched to a gene: 16. Germline loops: CDR1 SGHTA, CDR2 FQGNSA. There are a few counts of this clonotype. As yet, its antigen is unknown. The sample comprised whole blood. The J gene is TRBJ2-3, the V gene TRBV7-2, with 10 positions matching TRBD1. This clonotype was sampled from an adult who was a healthcare worker with PCR-confirmed SARS-CoV-2 infection or an uninfected control (not recorded which). CDR3 nucleotide sequence: TGTGCCAGCAGCTTAAGATGGGTCGGGACAGGGGAGGTCGGAGATACGCAGTATTTT. Amino acid sequence: CASSLRWVGTGEVGDTQYF.